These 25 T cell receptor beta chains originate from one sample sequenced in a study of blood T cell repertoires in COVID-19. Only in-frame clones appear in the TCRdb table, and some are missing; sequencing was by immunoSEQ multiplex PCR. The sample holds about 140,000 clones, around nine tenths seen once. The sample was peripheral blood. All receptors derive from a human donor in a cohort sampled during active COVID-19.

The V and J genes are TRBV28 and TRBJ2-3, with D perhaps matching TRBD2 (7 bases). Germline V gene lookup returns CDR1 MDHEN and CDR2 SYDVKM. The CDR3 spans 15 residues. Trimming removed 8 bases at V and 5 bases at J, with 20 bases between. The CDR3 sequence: CASSPGGRRGDTQYF. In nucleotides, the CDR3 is TGTGCCAGCTCCCCCGGGGGGCGCCGGGGAGATACGCAGTATTTT.

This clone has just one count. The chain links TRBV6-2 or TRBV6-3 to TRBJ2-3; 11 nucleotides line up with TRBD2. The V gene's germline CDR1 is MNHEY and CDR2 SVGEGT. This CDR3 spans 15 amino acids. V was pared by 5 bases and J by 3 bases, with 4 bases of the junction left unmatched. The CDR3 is CASSLAGGGTDTQYF. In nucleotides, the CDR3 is TGTGCCAGCAGTCTAGCGGGAGGCGGGACAGATACGCAGTATTTT.

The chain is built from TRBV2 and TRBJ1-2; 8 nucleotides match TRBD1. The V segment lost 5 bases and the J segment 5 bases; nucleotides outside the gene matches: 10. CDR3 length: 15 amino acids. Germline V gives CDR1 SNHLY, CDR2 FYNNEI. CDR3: CASSREDRGRYGYTF. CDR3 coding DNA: TGTGCCAGCAGTCGTGAAGACAGGGGTCGTTATGGCTACACCTTC.

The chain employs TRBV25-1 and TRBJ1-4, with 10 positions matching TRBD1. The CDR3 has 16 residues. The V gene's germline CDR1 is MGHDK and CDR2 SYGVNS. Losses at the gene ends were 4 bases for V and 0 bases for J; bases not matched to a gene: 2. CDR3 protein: CASSATGGATNEKLFF. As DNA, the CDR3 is TGTGCCAGCAGTGCGACAGGGGGCGCAACTAATGAAAAACTGTTTTTT.

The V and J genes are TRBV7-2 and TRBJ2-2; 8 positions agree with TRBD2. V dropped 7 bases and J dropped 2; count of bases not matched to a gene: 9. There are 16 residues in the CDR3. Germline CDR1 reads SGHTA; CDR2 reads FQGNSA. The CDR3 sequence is CASKAVSGINTGELFF. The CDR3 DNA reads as TGTGCCAGCAAGGCGGTTAGCGGGATTAACACCGGGGAGCTGTTTTTT.

The CDR3 nucleotides are TGTGCCAGCAGCTTGGGTACAGGGAATCAGCCCCAGCATTTT. It encodes CASSLGTGNQPQHF. The chain joins TRBV5-6 to TRBJ1-5; D possibly corresponds to TRBD1 (6 bases). The germline V and J ends were trimmed by 0 bases and 4 bases, with 8 bases remaining between them. The CDR3 consists of 14 residues. Germline V CDR1 and CDR2: SGHDT, YYEEEE.

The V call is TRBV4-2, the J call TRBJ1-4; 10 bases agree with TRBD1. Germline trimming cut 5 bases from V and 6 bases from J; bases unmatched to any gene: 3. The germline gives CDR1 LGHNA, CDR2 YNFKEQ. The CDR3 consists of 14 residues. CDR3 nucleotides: TGTGCCAGCAGCACCGGGACAGGGGATGAAAAACTGTTTTTT. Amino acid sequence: CASSTGTGDEKLFF.

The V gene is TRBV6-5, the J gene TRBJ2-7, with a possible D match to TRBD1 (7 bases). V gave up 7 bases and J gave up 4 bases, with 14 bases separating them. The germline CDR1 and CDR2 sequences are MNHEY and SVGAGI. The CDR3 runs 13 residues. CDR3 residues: CASTPGGRYEQYF. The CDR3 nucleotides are TGTGCCAGCACCCCAGGGGGGCGGTACGAGCAGTACTTC.

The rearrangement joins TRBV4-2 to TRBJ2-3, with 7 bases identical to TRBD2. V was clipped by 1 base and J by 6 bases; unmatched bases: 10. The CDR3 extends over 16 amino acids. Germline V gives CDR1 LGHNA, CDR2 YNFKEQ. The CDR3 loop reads CASSQGSGLAVDTQYF. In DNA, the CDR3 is TGTGCCAGCAGCCAAGGGTCGGGGCTAGCGGTGGATACGCAGTATTTT.

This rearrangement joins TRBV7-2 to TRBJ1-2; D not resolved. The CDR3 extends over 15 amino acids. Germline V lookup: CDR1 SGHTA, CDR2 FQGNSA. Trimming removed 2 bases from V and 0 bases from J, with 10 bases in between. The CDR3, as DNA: TGTGCCAGCAGCTTATCCTGGGCTTCTAACTATGGCTACACCTTC. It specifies CASSLSWASNYGYTF.

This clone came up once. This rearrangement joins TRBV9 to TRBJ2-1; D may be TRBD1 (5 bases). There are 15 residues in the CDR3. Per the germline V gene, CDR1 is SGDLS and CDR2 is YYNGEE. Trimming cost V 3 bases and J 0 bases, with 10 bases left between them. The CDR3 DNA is TGTGCCAGCAGCGCCGACAGAGCCTCCTACAATGAGCAGTTCTTC. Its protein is CASSADRASYNEQFF.

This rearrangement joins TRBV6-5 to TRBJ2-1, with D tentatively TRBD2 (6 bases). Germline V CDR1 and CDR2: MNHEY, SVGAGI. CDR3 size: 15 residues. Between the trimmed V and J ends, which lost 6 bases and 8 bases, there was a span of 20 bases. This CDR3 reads CASSYSGEGFDEQFF. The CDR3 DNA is TGTGCCAGCAGCTATAGCGGAGAGGGTTTCGATGAGCAGTTCTTC.

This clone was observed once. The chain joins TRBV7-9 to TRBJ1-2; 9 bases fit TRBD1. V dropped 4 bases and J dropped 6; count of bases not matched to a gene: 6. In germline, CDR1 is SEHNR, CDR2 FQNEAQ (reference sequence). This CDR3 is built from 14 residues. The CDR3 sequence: CASSSSGTGHGYTF. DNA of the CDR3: TGTGCCAGCAGCTCGTCCGGGACAGGGCATGGCTACACCTTC.

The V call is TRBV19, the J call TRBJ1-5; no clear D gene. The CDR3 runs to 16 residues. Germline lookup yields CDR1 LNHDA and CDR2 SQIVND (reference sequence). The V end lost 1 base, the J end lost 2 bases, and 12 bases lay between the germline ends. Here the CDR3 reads CASSIGHGRGNQPQHF. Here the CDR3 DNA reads TGTGCCAGTAGTATAGGCCACGGGAGGGGCAATCAGCCCCAGCATTTT.

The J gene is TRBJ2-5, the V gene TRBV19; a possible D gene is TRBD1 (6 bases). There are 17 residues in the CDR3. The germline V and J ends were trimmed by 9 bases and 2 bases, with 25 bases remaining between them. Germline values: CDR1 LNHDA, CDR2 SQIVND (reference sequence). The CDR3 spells CARRSQGLGDIQETQYF. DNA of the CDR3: TGTGCCAGACGATCACAGGGCCTGGGTGATATACAAGAGACCCAGTACTTC. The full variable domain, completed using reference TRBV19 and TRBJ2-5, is DGGITQSPKYLFRKEGQNVTLSCEQNLNHDAMYWYRQDPGQGLRLIYYSQIVNDFQKGDIAEGYSVSREKKESFPLTVTSAQKNPTAFYLCARRSQGLGDIQETQYFGPGTRLLVL.

CDR3 region: CASSLYSVYGGVAKNIQYF. Here the CDR3 DNA reads TGTGCCAGCAGTTTATATAGTGTCTACGGGGGTGTAGCCAAAAACATTCAGTACTTC. This chain uses TRBV27 with TRBJ2-4; possibly TRBD2 for D (6 bases). This CDR3 has 19 amino acids. Germline loops: CDR1 MNHEY, CDR2 SMNVEV (reference sequence). The V and J ends lost 1 base and 0 bases respectively, with 19 bases between them.

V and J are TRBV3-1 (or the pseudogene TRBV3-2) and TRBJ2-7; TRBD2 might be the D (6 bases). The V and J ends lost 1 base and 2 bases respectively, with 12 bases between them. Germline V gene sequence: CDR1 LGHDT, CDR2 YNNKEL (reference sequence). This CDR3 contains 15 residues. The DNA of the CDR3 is TGTGCCAGCAGCCAAGGGGGGGACCCTACCTACGAGCAGTACTTC. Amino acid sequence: CASSQGGDPTYEQYF.

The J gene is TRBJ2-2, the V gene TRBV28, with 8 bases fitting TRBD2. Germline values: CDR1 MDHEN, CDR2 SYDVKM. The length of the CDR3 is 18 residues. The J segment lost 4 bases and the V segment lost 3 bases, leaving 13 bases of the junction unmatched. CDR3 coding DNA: TGTGCCAGCAGTTTCCCCTCATTTGCGGGAGGCGCCACCGGGGAGCTGTTTTTT. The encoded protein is CASSFPSFAGGATGELFF.

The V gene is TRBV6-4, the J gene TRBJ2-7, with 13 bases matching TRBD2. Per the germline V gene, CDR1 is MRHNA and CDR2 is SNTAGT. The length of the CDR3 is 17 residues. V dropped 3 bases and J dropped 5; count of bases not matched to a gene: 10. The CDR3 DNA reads TGTGCCAGCAGTGAATGCCACGGACTAGCGGGAGTTAACGAGCAGTACTTC. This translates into CASSECHGLAGVNEQYF.

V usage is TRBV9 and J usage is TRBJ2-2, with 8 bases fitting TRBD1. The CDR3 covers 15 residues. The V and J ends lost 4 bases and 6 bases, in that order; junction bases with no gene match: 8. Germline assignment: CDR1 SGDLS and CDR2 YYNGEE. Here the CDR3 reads CASSPSGQESGELFF. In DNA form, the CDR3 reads TGTGCCAGCAGCCCTTCGGGACAGGAGTCCGGGGAGCTGTTTTTT.

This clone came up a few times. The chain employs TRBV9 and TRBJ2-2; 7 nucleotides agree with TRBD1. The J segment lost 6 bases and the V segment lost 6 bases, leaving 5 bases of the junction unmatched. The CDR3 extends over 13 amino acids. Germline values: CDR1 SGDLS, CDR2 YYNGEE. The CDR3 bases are TGTGCCAGCACCCAGGGGGTCGCCGGGGAGCTGTTTTTT. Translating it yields CASTQGVAGELFF. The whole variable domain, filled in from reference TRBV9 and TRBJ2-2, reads DSGVTQTPKHLITATGQRVTLRCSPRSGDLSVYWYQQSLDQGLQFLIQYYNGEERAKGNILERFSAQQFPDLHSELNLSSLELGDSALYFCASTQGVAGELFFGEGSRLTVL.

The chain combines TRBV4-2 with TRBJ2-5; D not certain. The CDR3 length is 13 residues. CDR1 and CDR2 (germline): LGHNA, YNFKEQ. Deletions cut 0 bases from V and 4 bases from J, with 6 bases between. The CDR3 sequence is CASSQDRLETQYF. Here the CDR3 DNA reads TGTGCCAGCAGCCAAGATCGGTTAGAGACCCAGTACTTC.

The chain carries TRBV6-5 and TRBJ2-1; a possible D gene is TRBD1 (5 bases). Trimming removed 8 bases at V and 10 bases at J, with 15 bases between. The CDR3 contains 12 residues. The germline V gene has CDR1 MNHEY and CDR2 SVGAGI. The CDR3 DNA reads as TGTGCCAGCGGGGTGGACAACAGAGAGCAGTTCTTC. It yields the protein CASGVDNREQFF.

DNA of the CDR3: TGTGCCAGTAGTGGAGCGCAGGGTTTAGGTGAAAAACTGTTTTTT. Amino acid sequence: CASSGAQGLGEKLFF. The rearrangement uses TRBV19 and TRBJ1-4; weak D call: TRBD1 (5 bases). Trimming removed 5 bases from V and 7 bases from J, with 17 bases in between. The germline V gene has CDR1 LNHDA and CDR2 SQIVND (reference sequence). The CDR3 is 15 residues long.

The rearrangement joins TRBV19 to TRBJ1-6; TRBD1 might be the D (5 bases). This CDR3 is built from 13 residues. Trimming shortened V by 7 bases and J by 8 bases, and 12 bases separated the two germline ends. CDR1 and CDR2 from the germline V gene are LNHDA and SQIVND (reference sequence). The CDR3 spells CASKRQGYSPLHF. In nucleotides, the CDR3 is TGTGCCAGTAAAAGGCAGGGCTATTCACCCCTCCACTTT.